The 17 T cell receptor beta chains given below trace back to one sample, sequenced in a study of long-term antiretroviral therapy in people with HIV. Investigators performed immunoSEQ version v3.0 at survey level. Sequencing used immunoSEQ multiplex PCR; TCRdb keeps in-frame clones, though not all of them. This table has 31,000 or so clones, more than 85% appearing once. The source material was unsorted PBMCs, sampled 5 years before starting antiretroviral therapy. Receptor source: a man between 45 and 60 years old with HIV.

The chain uses TRBV4-1 and TRBJ2-6; no reliable D call. Germline CDR1 is MGHRA and CDR2 is YSYEKL. Between the trimmed V and J ends, which lost 3 bases and 2 bases, there was a span of 8 bases. The CDR3 loop spans 15 amino acids. DNA of the CDR3: TGCGCCAGCAGCCAGGGTCCCCCTGGGGCCAACGTCCTGACTTTC. Protein product: CASSQGPPGANVLTF.

The chain has TRBV11-2 and TRBJ2-7; TRBD1 matches 10 bases. The V segment lost 3 bases and the J segment 3 bases; nucleotides outside the gene matches: 2. Germline assignment: CDR1 SGHAT and CDR2 FQNNGV. The CDR3 has 14 amino acids. CDR3 DNA: TGTGCCAGCAGCTTGGGACAGGGGAACTACGAGCAGTACTTC. Residues: CASSLGQGNYEQYF.

This chain uses TRBV28 with TRBJ2-7, with D perhaps matching TRBD2 (6 bases). CDR3 length: 14 amino acids. Germline CDR1 and CDR2: MDHEN and SYDVKM. V shed 7 bases and J shed 7 bases, with 20 bases lying between them. CDR3 DNA: TGTGCCAGCAAGCCTCCCGGGGCAGGAGGGGAGCAGTACTTC. Its protein is CASKPPGAGGEQYF.

The V and J genes are TRBV9 and TRBJ2-3, with 13 bases aligning to TRBD2. Germline V gives CDR1 SGDLS, CDR2 YYNGEE. V trimming: 4 bases; J trimming: 1 base; junction bases outside the gene matches: 6. CDR3 length: 17 residues. The CDR3 bases are TGTGCCAGCAGCCCCGGACTAGCGGGGGCCGGCACAGATACGCAGTATTTT. This codes for CASSPGLAGAGTDTQYF.

This chain connects TRBV2 to TRBJ1-1; D gene uncertain. Trimming removed 2 bases from V and 0 bases from J, with 10 bases in between. The CDR3 contains 15 residues. Germline CDR1 and CDR2: SNHLY and FYNNEI. The CDR3 DNA reads as TGTGCCAGCAGTGAAATTGGGAGAATGAACACTGAAGCTTTCTTT. Amino acids: CASSEIGRMNTEAFF.

J is TRBJ1-1 and V is TRBV11-1, with D possibly TRBD1 on 5 matching bases. This CDR3 contains 15 residues. The V end was cut by 2 bases, the J end by 5 bases, with 15 bases between. Germline loops: CDR1 SGHAT, CDR2 FQDESV (reference sequence). CDR3 sequence (DNA): TGTGCCAGCAGCTTATCGTGGGGGGTCGGGACTGAAGCTTTCTTT. It encodes CASSLSWGVGTEAFF.

Written as DNA, the CDR3 is TGTGCCAGCACGGCGGGAGCCTTGAACACCGGGGAGCTGTTTTTT. Protein: CASTAGALNTGELFF. This chain links TRBV2 with TRBJ2-2; TRBD2 matches at 7 bases. V was clipped by 7 bases and J by 1 base; unmatched bases: 6. Germline V gene sequence: CDR1 SNHLY, CDR2 FYNNEI. This CDR3 is 15 amino acids long.

J is TRBJ2-2 and V is TRBV20-1; D remains unclear. Germline CDR1 DFQATT, CDR2 SNEGSKA (reference sequence). The CDR3 runs 11 residues. Trimming left V 6 bases short and J 6 bases short, with 8 bases between. The CDR3 here is CSAQRPGELFF. Written as DNA, the CDR3 is TGCAGTGCCCAAAGACCCGGGGAGCTGTTTTTT.

The count of this clone is one. The chain carries TRBV5-1 and TRBJ1-1; no firm D call. This CDR3 contains 13 residues. Per germline, CDR1 SGHRS and CDR2 YFSETQ. V dropped 0 bases and J dropped 5 bases, with 8 bases sitting between them. Here the CDR3 DNA reads TGCGCCAGCAGCTTGGCCTCGGGTACTGAAGCTTTCTTT. This codes for CASSLASGTEAFF.

The J gene is TRBJ2-1, the V gene TRBV19; TRBD2 matches 9 bases. The length of the CDR3 is 15 residues. The V gene end was trimmed by 3 bases and the J gene end by 8 bases; junction bases not matched to a gene: 8. Germline loops: CDR1 LNHDA, CDR2 SQIVND (reference sequence). CDR3 coding DNA: TGTGCCAGTAGTATTAGAGCGGGAGGTCAAGATGAGCAGTTCTTC. Protein sequence: CASSIRAGGQDEQFF.

V and J are TRBV11-3 and TRBJ1-5, with D hard to call. This CDR3 contains 11 residues. Germline-derived CDR1 and CDR2 are SGHNT and YENEEA. V shed 6 bases and J shed 4 bases, with 4 bases lying between them. For the CDR3, the DNA is TGTGCCAGCAGTGAAAATCAGCCCCAGCATTTT. This translates into CASSENQPQHF.

There are a few counts of this clone. Here the CDR3 reads CASSPGPNPGGYTF. The CDR3 coding sequence is TGTGCCAGCAGTCCGGGGCCCAACCCCGGTGGCTACACCTTC. The chain couples TRBV6-1 to TRBJ1-2, with D possibly matching TRBD1 (5 bases). The CDR3 has 14 amino acids. V lost 5 bases and J lost 7, with 17 bases in between. Germline V gene data show CDR1 as MNHNS and CDR2 as SASEGT.

The J gene is TRBJ2-7, the V gene TRBV6-5; no reliable D call. Germline V gives CDR1 MNHEY, CDR2 SVGAGI. The V end was cut by 1 base, the J end by 2 bases, with 6 bases between. The CDR3 has 13 amino acids. The CDR3 is CASSYYEAYEQYF. DNA for the CDR3: TGTGCCAGCAGTTACTACGAGGCCTACGAGCAGTACTTC.

V gene TRBV7-9 combines with J gene TRBJ2-2; 7 nucleotides align to TRBD1. The CDR3 sequence is 15 residues long. In germline, CDR1 is SEHNR, CDR2 FQNEAQ (reference sequence). After removal of 4 bases from V and 3 bases from J, the junction contained 5 bases not matched to a gene. Written as DNA, the CDR3 is TGTGCCAGCAGCTCGACAGGGTTACACACCGGGGAGCTGTTTTTT. This codes for CASSSTGLHTGELFF.

The chain carries TRBV5-1 and TRBJ1-1, with D tentatively TRBD1 (5 bases). Germline CDR1 reads SGHRS; CDR2 reads YFSETQ. The CDR3 sequence is 13 residues long. The germline V and J ends were trimmed by 2 bases and 1 base, with 6 bases remaining between them. The CDR3: CASSFQGNTEAFF. DNA for the CDR3: TGCGCCAGCAGCTTTCAGGGGAACACTGAAGCTTTCTTT.

In its sample, this clone was seen once. The rearrangement joins TRBV9 to TRBJ1-5; D remains ambiguous. This CDR3 comprises 15 residues. The germline V and J ends were trimmed by 4 bases and 3 bases, with 14 bases remaining between them. Germline V gene lookup returns CDR1 SGDLS and CDR2 YYNGEE. CDR3 loop: CASSRTGGDNQPQHF. The DNA of the CDR3 is TGTGCCAGCAGCCGGACGGGCGGGGACAATCAGCCCCAGCATTTT. The variable domain in full, completed from reference TRBV9 and TRBJ1-5, reads DSGVTQTPKHLITATGQRVTLRCSPRSGDLSVYWYQQSLDQGLQFLIQYYNGEERAKGNILERFSAQQFPDLHSELNLSSLELGDSALYFCASSRTGGDNQPQHFGDGTRLSIL.

J is TRBJ2-1 and V is TRBV2, with TRBD1 matching over 8 bases. The germline gives CDR1 SNHLY, CDR2 FYNNEI. Unmatched junction bases numbered 11, after V lost 7 bases and J lost 6 bases. The CDR3 sequence is 15 residues long. The CDR3 nucleotides read TGTGCCAGCATATCCTGGCAGGGGGCGCCCAATGAGCAGTTCTTC. The encoded protein is CASISWQGAPNEQFF.